This passage covers 29 T cell receptor beta chains from one sample sequenced in a study of blood T cell repertoires in COVID-19 (TCRdb year 2020). Receptor libraries were prepared by the immunoSEQ multiplex PCR assay. Sourced from immuneACCESS, this table was stored by TCRdb with only in-frame sequences that have V and J called. A share of the clones is absent; for the studies checked, an unresolved V gene accounts for under half, and the remainder has no known explanation. In all, the sample holds around 170,000 clones, and about 80% of those were seen once. Jointly, the top ten make up under 15% of the sample. The sequenced sample consisted of PBMCs or T cells enriched from blood (not recorded which). These TCRs come from a man between 60 and 70 years old who had been exposed to COVID-19.

The CDR3 sequence: CAWRGFGGTDTQYF. For the CDR3, the DNA is TGTGCCTGGAGGGGTTTCGGGGGAACAGATACGCAGTATTTT. This chain uses TRBV30 with TRBJ2-3; a weak D match, TRBD2 (6 bases). The CDR3 covers 14 residues. Germline CDR1 reads GTSNPN; CDR2 reads SVGIG (reference sequence). V lost 3 bases and J 3 bases, leaving 13 bases between the germline ends.

The V gene is TRBV29-1, the J gene TRBJ1-5; TRBD1 is a possible D gene (6 bases). CDR1 is SQVTM and CDR2 is ANQGSEA in the germline V gene. V was cut by 7 bases and J by 4 bases, with 8 bases left in between. The CDR3 spans 11 residues. CDR3 loop: CSAGQNQPQHF. CDR3 in DNA: TGCAGCGCCGGACAGAATCAGCCCCAGCATTTT.

The rearrangement joins TRBV7-9 to TRBJ2-1, with 11 bases identical to TRBD2. Germline values: CDR1 SEHNR, CDR2 FQNEAQ (reference sequence). The CDR3 spans 16 residues. V was clipped by 2 bases and J by 9 bases; unmatched bases: 9. The DNA of the CDR3 is TGTGCCAGCAGCTTACCGGGACTAGCGGTTAAGGGTGAGCAGTTCTTC. Translation gives CASSLPGLAVKGEQFF.

This clone was seen a few times. The chain uses TRBV3-1 (or the pseudogene TRBV3-2) and TRBJ1-1; no firm D call. Trimming removed 6 bases at V and 4 bases at J, with 15 bases between. Germline CDR1 LGHDT, CDR2 YNNKEL (reference sequence). The CDR3 is 14 amino acids. CDR3 in DNA: TGTGCCAGCAGTCTGGGCCCGGCGGGCACTGAAGCTTTCTTT. Translation: CASSLGPAGTEAFF.

J is TRBJ1-3 and V is TRBV10-3; D ambiguous. CDR3 length equals 17 residues. The V and J ends lost 2 bases and 0 bases respectively, with 14 bases between them. Germline-derived CDR1 and CDR2 are ENHRY and SYGVKD. CDR3 coding DNA: TGTGCCATCAGTGAGCGACTGCTGGTACACTCTGGAAACACCATATATTTT. Its translation is CAISERLLVHSGNTIYF.

V gene TRBV30 combines with J gene TRBJ2-1; the match to TRBD2 covers 11 bases. Trimming removed 0 bases from V and 9 bases from J; junction bases left unmatched: 7. The germline V gene encodes CDR1 GTSNPN and CDR2 SVGIG (reference sequence). The CDR3 sequence is 15 residues long. Here the CDR3 reads CAWSVLAGGAGEQFF. The CDR3 region has the DNA TGTGCCTGGAGTGTTTTAGCGGGAGGGGCTGGTGAGCAGTTCTTC.

This clone was detected a few times. The chain joins TRBV30 to TRBJ2-3, with 9 bases that match TRBD2. Germline V gives CDR1 GTSNPN, CDR2 SVGIG (reference sequence). CDR3 length: 16 amino acids. J was trimmed by 5 bases and V by 1 base; bases with no gene match: 10. The CDR3 coding sequence is TGTGCCTGGAGTGATCCATCGTTACTAGCGGGAGATACGCAGTATTTT. Translating it yields CAWSDPSLLAGDTQYF.

V gene TRBV6-6 combines with J gene TRBJ1-2; 7 bases fit TRBD1. Germline V gives CDR1 MNHNY, CDR2 SVGAGI (reference sequence). V dropped 6 bases and J dropped 4; count of bases not matched to a gene: 8. The CDR3 runs 14 residues. The CDR3 here is CASRGSGQLYGYTF. CDR3 nucleotides: TGTGCCAGCAGGGGTTCGGGACAGCTCTATGGCTACACCTTC.

The chain is built from TRBV5-6 and TRBJ2-3; 13 bases are a match to TRBD2. Losses at the gene ends were 4 bases for V and 2 bases for J; bases not matched to a gene: 10. Germline values: CDR1 SGHDT, CDR2 YYEEEE. The CDR3 sequence is 18 residues long. The CDR3 region has the DNA TGTGCCAGCAGCCTACTAGCGGGAGGGGTCAGTGCCACAGATACGCAGTATTTT. Translating it yields CASSLLAGGVSATDTQYF.

The CDR3 protein is CASSTGMNTEAFF. The CDR3 coding sequence is TGCGCCAGCTCGACGGGGATGAACACTGAAGCTTTCTTT. The chain recombines TRBV10-2 with TRBJ1-1; D gene unclear. V lost 8 bases, J lost 0 bases, and 10 bases lay in between. Germline CDR1 is WSHSY and CDR2 is SAAADI. The CDR3 extends over 13 amino acids.

V gene TRBV3-1 (or the pseudogene TRBV3-2) combines with J gene TRBJ2-7; 11 bases map to TRBD2. This CDR3 has 16 amino acids. Germline CDR1 LGHDT, CDR2 YNNKEL (reference sequence). V trimming: 4 bases; J trimming: 3 bases; junction bases outside the gene matches: 8. CDR3 loop: CASSRVLAGVDYEQYF. CDR3 sequence (DNA): TGTGCCAGCAGCCGCGTACTAGCGGGAGTAGACTACGAGCAGTACTTC.

The sample holds one count of this clone. V gene TRBV29-1 combines with J gene TRBJ2-1; 12 positions agree with TRBD1. CDR3 size: 16 residues. Germline V lookup: CDR1 SQVTM, CDR2 ANQGSEA. The V and J ends lost 4 bases and 1 base, in that order; junction bases with no gene match: 5. The CDR3 spells CSVAGTGGGSYNEQFF. The CDR3 DNA is TGCAGCGTTGCAGGGACAGGGGGCGGTTCCTACAATGAGCAGTTCTTC.

V gene TRBV6-5 combines with J gene TRBJ2-1, with 14 positions matching TRBD2. V shed 5 bases, J shed 8 bases, and the junction held 5 bases outside the gene matches. The CDR3 spans 15 residues. Germline-derived CDR1 and CDR2 are MNHEY and SVGAGI. In DNA, the CDR3 is TGTGCCAGCAGTCGAGGGACTAGCGGGAGCGATGAGCAGTTCTTC. Protein sequence: CASSRGTSGSDEQFF.

The genes are TRBV2 and TRBJ2-3; D is unresolved. Germline CDR1 reads SNHLY; CDR2 reads FYNNEI. This CDR3 contains 15 residues. Trimming stripped 5 bases from V and 2 bases from J, with 14 bases between. CDR3 sequence: CASSRALANTDTQYF. CDR3 sequence (DNA): TGTGCCAGCAGTCGAGCTTTAGCAAACACAGATACGCAGTATTTT.

The V call is TRBV27, the J call TRBJ1-1; 8 nucleotides agree with TRBD1. Trimming removed 8 bases from V and 2 bases from J; junction bases left unmatched: 7. Germline V CDR1 and CDR2: MNHEY, SMNVEV (reference sequence). The CDR3 extends over 14 amino acids. In DNA, the CDR3 is TGTGCCAGCGGTCCAGGGGGCATTAACACTGAAGCTTTCTTT. Protein sequence: CASGPGGINTEAFF.

This clone was found a few times. The rearrangement uses TRBV2 and TRBJ2-7; D unresolved. The CDR3 contains 13 residues. In germline, CDR1 is SNHLY, CDR2 FYNNEI. V dropped 5 bases and J dropped 2 bases, with 10 bases sitting between them. CDR3 residues: CASSSLGAYEQYF. CDR3 coding DNA: TGTGCCAGCAGTTCCTTGGGCGCCTACGAGCAGTACTTC.

The V call is TRBV29-1, the J call TRBJ2-1, with a weak D call TRBD1 (6 bases). Germline V gene sequence: CDR1 SQVTM, CDR2 ANQGSEA. CDR3 length equals 14 residues. V was cut by 7 bases and J by 0 bases, with 13 bases left in between. The CDR3 protein is CSAAQGSSYNEQFF. In DNA, the CDR3 is TGCAGCGCCGCCCAGGGGAGCTCCTACAATGAGCAGTTCTTC.

Worth noting for this clone: Relative to the germline gene, one junction end is altered; a read error may explain this. The V and J genes are TRBV6-2 or TRBV6-3 and TRBJ2-7, with D tentatively TRBD2 (6 bases). This CDR3 contains 15 residues. Per germline, CDR1 MNHEY and CDR2 SVGEGT. The CDR3 region has the DNA TGTGCCAGCAGTAACTCCGGGACTTCCCTCTTCGAGCAGTACTTC. Translating it yields CASSNSGTSLFEQYF.

This chain connects TRBV4-3 to TRBJ2-7; 9 nucleotides match TRBD1. The CDR3 has 15 amino acids. Germline V CDR1 and CDR2: LGHNA, YSLEER. J gave up 4 bases and V 5 bases, and 9 bases lay outside the gene matches. The CDR3 DNA follows: TGCGCCAGCAGCAGAAACCGGGACAGGGTGTACGAGCAGTACTTC. It is translated as CASSRNRDRVYEQYF.

This sequence joins TRBV4-1 and TRBJ1-2, with no clear D. The germline gives CDR1 MGHRA, CDR2 YSYEKL. The V gene lost 2 bases and the J gene lost 4 bases, with 8 bases spanning the gap. The CDR3 sequence is 13 residues long. CDR3: CASSQTELYGYTF. CDR3 sequence (DNA): TGCGCCAGCAGCCAAACAGAGCTCTATGGCTACACCTTC.

V and J are TRBV27 and TRBJ1-5; no firm D call. V was trimmed by 6 bases and J by 2 bases, leaving 14 bases between them. This CDR3 has 15 residues. Germline V gives CDR1 MNHEY, CDR2 SMNVEV (reference sequence). In DNA, the CDR3 is TGTGCCAGCAGAGCAGCGGGCTCGGGCAATCAGCCCCAGCATTTT. Encoded protein: CASRAAGSGNQPQHF.

V and J are TRBV10-1 and TRBJ2-7; tentatively, D is TRBD1 (6 bases). The CDR3 spans 12 residues. Per the germline V gene, CDR1 is WNHNN and CDR2 is SYGVQD (reference sequence). V was shortened by 10 bases and J by 1 base, with 11 bases between the two germline ends. CDR3 region: CATWTASYEQYF. CDR3 DNA: TGCGCCACCTGGACAGCTTCCTACGAGCAGTACTTC.

This clone has only one observation. CDR3 protein: CSVLAGGTSGEQFF. CDR3 nucleotides: TGCAGCGTTCTCGCGGGGGGGACTAGCGGAGAGCAGTTCTTC. The rearrangement links TRBV29-1 to TRBJ2-1, with TRBD2 matching 11 bases. CDR1 and CDR2 (germline): SQVTM, ANQGSEA. Unmatched junction bases numbered 10, after V lost 5 bases and J lost 10 bases. The CDR3 is 14 residues long.

The J gene is TRBJ2-7, the V gene TRBV28; TRBD1 might be the D (7 bases). V was shortened by 6 bases and J by 6 bases, with 12 bases between the two germline ends. The germline CDR1 and CDR2 sequences are MDHEN and SYDVKM. The length of the CDR3 is 12 residues. The DNA for the CDR3 is TGTGCCAGCAGGCCTCAGGGGGGCGAGCAGTACTTC. Its protein is CASRPQGGEQYF.

This sequence joins TRBV5-1 and TRBJ1-1; no clear D gene. Trimming shortened V by 4 bases and J by 1 base, and 8 bases separated the two germline ends. The CDR3 has 13 amino acids. Per germline, CDR1 SGHRS and CDR2 YFSETQ. CDR3 sequence (DNA): TGCGCCAGCAGCGACCCGGGGAACACTGAAGCTTTCTTT. It is translated as CASSDPGNTEAFF.

The chain employs TRBV28 and TRBJ2-7, with 7 bases aligning to TRBD2. This CDR3 has 13 amino acids. J lost 6 bases, V lost 2 bases, and 4 bases had no gene match. The germline V gene encodes CDR1 MDHEN and CDR2 SYDVKM. The CDR3 spells CASSLGWGGEQYF. Written as DNA, the CDR3 is TGTGCCAGCAGTTTAGGGTGGGGGGGCGAGCAGTACTTC.

V usage is TRBV25-1 and J usage is TRBJ2-1; 7 bases fit TRBD1. Looked up from germline, CDR1 is MGHDK and CDR2 is SYGVNS. Trimming cost V 3 bases and J 8 bases; bases outside gene matches: 10. There are 15 residues in the CDR3. Written as DNA, the CDR3 is TGTGCCAGCAGTGATTCCGGGACAGCGACTGATGAGCAGTTCTTC. Amino acids: CASSDSGTATDEQFF.

The gene calls are TRBV13 and TRBJ2-7, with 13 bases identical to TRBD2. In germline, CDR1 is PRHDT, CDR2 FYEKMQ (reference sequence). V shed 5 bases and J 5 bases; nucleotides not matched to a gene: 18. This CDR3 spans 19 amino acids. In nucleotides, the CDR3 is TGTGCCAGCAGCCCACGGGGGGCGCGGACTAGCGGGAGTATCCACGAGCAGTACTTC. It translates to CASSPRGARTSGSIHEQYF.

CDR3 nucleotide sequence: TGTGCCAGCAGCTTGGTAGGCGGGACAGCACAAGAGACCCAGTACTTC. This sequence encodes CASSLVGGTAQETQYF. This chain connects TRBV5-6 to TRBJ2-5; the D gene is possibly TRBD1 (7 bases). V was pared by 0 bases and J by 2 bases, with 14 bases between. Germline V gene lookup returns CDR1 SGHDT and CDR2 YYEEEE. This CDR3 contains 16 residues. Combining the CDR3 with reference TRBV5-6 and TRBJ2-5 gives the whole variable domain DAGVTQSPTHLIKTRGQQVTLRCSPKSGHDTVSWYQQALGQGPQFIFQYYEEEERQRGNFPDRFSGHQFPNYSSELNVNALLLGDSALYLCASSLVGGTAQETQYFGPGTRLLVL.